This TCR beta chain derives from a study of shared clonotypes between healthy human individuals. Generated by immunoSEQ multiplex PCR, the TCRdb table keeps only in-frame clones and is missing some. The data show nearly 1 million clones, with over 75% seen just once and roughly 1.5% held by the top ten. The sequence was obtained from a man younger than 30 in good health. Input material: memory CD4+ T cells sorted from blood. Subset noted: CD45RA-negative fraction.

DNA for the CDR3: TGTGCCAGCAGTTTATCAGGGAAATGGTACGAGCAGTACTTC. It specifies CASSLSGKWYEQYF. V and J are TRBV27 and TRBJ2-7; unclear D gene. Trimming shortened V by 0 bases and J by 4 bases, and 10 bases separated the two germline ends. Germline lookup yields CDR1 MNHEY and CDR2 SMNVEV (reference sequence). This CDR3 has 14 residues.